One and the same sample provided the 13 T cell receptor beta chains below, sequenced in a study of T cell changes during pregnancy in multiple sclerosis. Assay used: immunoSEQ multiplex PCR; TCRdb lists only in-frame clones, some missing. The table lists 40,000 to 45,000 clones, 90% of them singletons. The starting material was CD4+ T cells from peripheral blood mononuclear cells, obtained before pregnancy. The receptors originated from a female donor with multiple sclerosis, enrolled in a pregnancy study.

This clone showed up just once. The chain carries TRBV6-1 and TRBJ2-4; TRBD1 might be the D (6 bases). The CDR3 is 16 residues long. Germline CDR1 reads MNHNS; CDR2 reads SASEGT. Trimming stripped 4 bases from V and 4 bases from J, with 17 bases between. The CDR3 region is CASSVLAGQRKNIQYF. CDR3 in DNA: TGTGCCAGCAGTGTCCTAGCCGGACAGAGAAAAAACATTCAGTACTTC.

The V call is TRBV4-2, the J call TRBJ2-1, with 16 bases aligning to TRBD2. Looked up from germline, CDR1 is LGHNA and CDR2 is YNFKEQ. This CDR3 region has 18 residues. V shed 4 bases and J 6 bases; nucleotides not matched to a gene: 9. This chain's CDR3 is CASSLEGGTSGRANEQFF. The CDR3, as DNA: TGTGCCAGCAGCCTCGAGGGAGGGACTAGCGGGAGGGCCAATGAGCAGTTCTTC.

The V call is TRBV18, the J call TRBJ1-1; D might be TRBD1 (5 bases). V dropped 6 bases and J dropped 1 base, with 15 bases sitting between them. The CDR3 spans 15 residues. In germline, CDR1 is KGHSH, CDR2 LQKENI. The CDR3 region has the DNA TGTGCCAGCTCCCCCGAATCCGGGGGGAACACTGAAGCTTTCTTT. Translated, it gives CASSPESGGNTEAFF.

The chain combines TRBV7-9 with TRBJ2-5, with TRBD1 identical over 7 bases. The CDR3 contains 13 residues. Germline trimming cut 6 bases from V and 7 bases from J; bases unmatched to any gene: 8. Germline values: CDR1 SEHNR, CDR2 FQNEAQ (reference sequence). The CDR3 protein is CASSGTAKGTQYF. The CDR3, as DNA: TGTGCCAGCAGTGGGACAGCCAAGGGGACCCAGTACTTC.

This clone came up once. This chain links TRBV30 with TRBJ2-7; D might be TRBD1 (5 bases). CDR1 and CDR2 from the germline V gene are GTSNPN and SVGIG (reference sequence). This CDR3 has 13 residues. The V and J ends lost 7 bases and 0 bases respectively, with 13 bases between them. The CDR3 sequence: CALQASSSYEQYF. The CDR3 DNA is TGTGCCTTACAGGCGTCGTCCTCCTACGAGCAGTACTTC.

This rearrangement joins TRBV5-4 to TRBJ2-3; 10 bases are shared with TRBD2. The CDR3 loop spans 15 amino acids. With V trimmed by 0 bases and J by 6 bases, 4 bases remained unmatched. In germline, CDR1 is SGHNT, CDR2 YYREEE (reference sequence). In DNA form, the CDR3 reads TGTGCCAGCAGCTTGGATAGCGGGGGGCTGGATACGCAGTATTTT. Amino acids: CASSLDSGGLDTQYF.

CDR3 DNA sequence: TGCGCCAGCAGCTTCGGGGAGGGGCGGGAAAAACTGTTTTTT. Its translation: CASSFGEGREKLFF. The rearrangement joins TRBV5-1 to TRBJ1-4; D perhaps matches TRBD1 (5 bases). Germline CDR1 SGHRS, CDR2 YFSETQ. Trimming shortened V by 2 bases and J by 8 bases, and 13 bases separated the two germline ends. The CDR3 loop spans 14 amino acids.

V is TRBV5-6 and J is TRBJ1-2; maybe TRBD1 (6 bases). V dropped 0 bases and J dropped 1 base, with 7 bases sitting between them. This CDR3 is 14 amino acids long. Germline V lookup: CDR1 SGHDT, CDR2 YYEEEE. The CDR3 sequence is CASSLEGGNYGYTF. In DNA, the CDR3 is TGTGCCAGCAGCTTGGAAGGGGGTAACTATGGCTACACCTTC.

The chain employs TRBV5-1 and TRBJ1-1; D is uncertain. The CDR3 runs 15 residues. In germline, CDR1 is SGHRS, CDR2 YFSETQ. Trimming cost V 4 bases and J 0 bases, with 13 bases left between them. CDR3 in amino acids: CASSPGGSMNTEAFF. The CDR3 DNA follows: TGCGCCAGCAGCCCGGGAGGCTCGATGAACACTGAAGCTTTCTTT.

This chain links TRBV28 with TRBJ1-5, with 7 bases that match TRBD1. Germline lookup yields CDR1 MDHEN and CDR2 SYDVKM. This CDR3 has 14 residues. V trimming: 6 bases; J trimming: 8 bases; junction bases outside the gene matches: 10. CDR3 amino acids: CASRKDRREKPQHF. DNA for the CDR3: TGTGCCAGCAGGAAGGACAGGCGTGAGAAGCCCCAGCATTTT.

J is TRBJ2-3 and V is TRBV27; D possibly corresponds to TRBD2 (7 bases). Between the trimmed V and J ends, which lost 4 bases and 0 bases, there was a span of 23 bases. Germline lookup yields CDR1 MNHEY and CDR2 SMNVEV (reference sequence). This CDR3 spans 19 amino acids. DNA of the CDR3: TGTGCCAGCAGTTACCCTCCGGGCGGGGGCAGGCCTAGCACAGATACGCAGTATTTT. It translates to CASSYPPGGGRPSTDTQYF.

This clone was observed a few times. In nucleotides, the CDR3 is TGTGCTAGTGGTCAGAACAGGGCGCCCTACGAGCAGTACTTC. Its translation is CASGQNRAPYEQYF. The chain is built from TRBV12-5 and TRBJ2-7; maybe TRBD1 (6 bases). CDR1 is LGHNT and CDR2 is FRNRAP in the germline V gene. V dropped 5 bases and J dropped 2 bases, with 13 bases sitting between them. The CDR3 length is 14 residues.

The gene calls are TRBV19 and TRBJ1-1; TRBD1 agrees at 9 bases. Germline lookup yields CDR1 LNHDA and CDR2 SQIVND (reference sequence). The CDR3 totals 14 residues. J gave up 7 bases and V 5 bases, and 8 bases lay outside the gene matches. The CDR3 loop is CASSPRTGVGEAFF. The CDR3 DNA reads as TGTGCCAGTAGTCCCCGGACAGGGGTGGGTGAAGCTTTCTTT.